This passage covers 31 T cell receptor beta chains from one sample sequenced in a study of early T cells in non-severe SARS-CoV-2 infection. TCRdb used MiXCR to reprocess the 5' RACE reads, holding one entry per CDR3 protein. The sample holds some 29,000 distinct CDR3 sequences, over 4.5% seen once. Specimen: whole blood. Receptors originate from an adult who was a healthcare worker with PCR-confirmed SARS-CoV-2 infection or an uninfected control (not recorded which).

This clonotype was found many times. The chain has TRBV15 and TRBJ2-3; possibly TRBD1 for D (5 bases). The CDR3 loop spans 13 amino acids. Per germline, CDR1 LNHNV and CDR2 YYDKDF (reference sequence). The ends were cut back, 2 bases at V and 3 bases at J, with 6 bases in the middle. CDR3: CATSRPGTDTQYF. The CDR3 nucleotides read TGTGCCACCAGCAGACCAGGGACAGATACGCAGTATTTT. Variable domain in full (rest from reference TRBV15 and TRBJ2-3): DAMVIQNPRYQVTQFGKPVTLSCSQTLNHNVMYWYQQKSSQAPKLLFHYYDKDFNNEADTPDNFQSRRPNTSFCFLDIRSPGLGDTAMYLCATSRPGTDTQYFGPGTRLTVL.

There are many counts of this clonotype. The chain links TRBV27 to TRBJ2-3; 7 positions agree with TRBD2. CDR1 and CDR2 (germline): MNHEY, SMNVEV (reference sequence). The CDR3 loop spans 15 amino acids. Germline trimming cut 5 bases from V and 1 base from J; bases unmatched to any gene: 6. CDR3 amino acids: CASSATSLGTDTQYF. CDR3 nucleotide sequence: TGTGCCAGCAGTGCGACTAGCCTCGGCACAGATACGCAGTATTTT.

V and J are TRBV4-1 and TRBJ1-5; D may be TRBD1 (5 bases). Per germline, CDR1 MGHRA and CDR2 YSYEKL. Trimming took 2 bases from V and 4 from J, leaving 15 bases between them. The CDR3 runs to 16 residues. The CDR3 sequence is CASSQSGTVGNQPQHF. The DNA for the CDR3 is TGCGCCAGCAGCCAATCCGGGACCGTTGGGAATCAGCCCCAGCATTTT.

This clonotype was seen at least ten times. The genes are TRBV2 and TRBJ2-5, with 7 bases identical to TRBD1. J gave up 5 bases and V 4 bases, and 16 bases lay outside the gene matches. This CDR3 has 17 amino acids. Germline lookup yields CDR1 SNHLY and CDR2 FYNNEI. CDR3 amino acids: CASSATAIGGSGETQYF. The CDR3 DNA sequence: TGTGCCAGCAGTGCCACCGCAATAGGGGGCTCGGGGGAGACCCAGTACTTC.

This clonotype was detected ten times or more. This chain links TRBV7-9 with TRBJ2-4; possibly TRBD1 for D (5 bases). CDR3 length equals 14 residues. CDR1 is SEHNR, CDR2 FQNEAQ, per germline (reference sequence). Trimming removed 0 bases from V and 8 bases from J, with 11 bases in between. The CDR3 coding sequence is TGTGCCAGCAGCTTAGCAGGGGAAAGGGACATTCAGTACTTC. It specifies CASSLAGERDIQYF.

This clonotype was seen repeatedly, ten times or more. The chain links TRBV12-3 or TRBV12-4 to TRBJ1-1, with a possible D match to TRBD1 (6 bases). The CDR3 covers 15 residues. The V gene lost 1 base and the J gene lost 3 bases, with 12 bases spanning the gap. DNA of the CDR3: TGTGCCAGCAGTTTAGGAGGGACACTACACACTGAAGCTTTCTTT. As protein: CASSLGGTLHTEAFF.

This clonotype was counted many times. The chain uses TRBV29-1 and TRBJ1-3; 7 bases are shared with TRBD1. In germline, CDR1 is SQVTM, CDR2 ANQGSEA. The CDR3 has 13 residues. Trimming cost V 4 bases and J 4 bases; bases outside gene matches: 4. The chain's CDR3 is CSVGGQKGNTIYF. The DNA for the CDR3 is TGCAGCGTTGGGGGACAGAAAGGAAACACCATATATTTT.

The sample holds many counts of this clonotype. The V gene is TRBV5-1, the J gene TRBJ2-5; TRBD2 matches 8 bases. Germline V CDR1 and CDR2: SGHRS, YFSETQ. This CDR3 region has 14 residues. With V trimmed by 4 bases and J by 1 base, 3 bases remained unmatched. The DNA of the CDR3 is TGCGCCAGCAGCCCGGGGGGGGTCCAAGAGACCCAGTACTTC. The encoded protein is CASSPGGVQETQYF.

The sample holds many counts of this clonotype. The J gene is TRBJ2-7, the V gene TRBV7-6; D remains unclear. Germline CDR1 SGHVS, CDR2 FNYEAQ. Trimming cost V 5 bases and J 5 bases, with 10 bases left between them. This CDR3 region has 12 residues. CDR3 residues: CASSPVGNEQYF. The CDR3 region has the DNA TGTGCCAGCAGCCCCGTTGGCAACGAGCAGTACTTC.

This clonotype was seen a few times. The chain joins TRBV27 to TRBJ2-7; D may correspond to TRBD1 or TRBD2 (5 bases each). The CDR3 totals 15 residues. Germline V lookup: CDR1 MNHEY, CDR2 SMNVEV (reference sequence). V lost 3 bases and J lost 6, with 18 bases in between. The CDR3 protein is CASSFSLTGRSEQYF. The CDR3 DNA sequence: TGTGCCAGCAGTTTCTCCCTGACGGGGCGAAGCGAGCAGTACTTC.

Many counts were recorded for this clonotype. This sequence joins TRBV6-1 and TRBJ1-2; no definite D call. This CDR3 has 13 residues. Trimming took off 6 bases at V and 4 bases at J, with 12 bases between the two ends. Germline V CDR1 and CDR2: MNHNS, SASEGT. This CDR3 is CASRVGRLYGYTF. The CDR3 nucleotides are TGTGCCAGCAGAGTTGGACGTCTCTATGGCTACACCTTC.

V gene TRBV29-1 combines with J gene TRBJ2-7; TRBD1 is a possible D gene (6 bases). The CDR3 has 12 residues. Trimming took 5 bases from V and 5 from J, leaving 13 bases between them. CDR1 and CDR2 (germline): SQVTM, ANQGSEA. CDR3 in DNA: TGCAGCGTTTACAGGGCCGGGAACGAGCAGTACTTC. It specifies CSVYRAGNEQYF.

At least ten counts were recorded for this clonotype. V is TRBV5-1 and J is TRBJ2-7, with 9 nucleotides matching TRBD1. Germline V gives CDR1 SGHRS, CDR2 YFSETQ. V lost 2 bases and J lost 3; bases outside the gene matches: 15. This CDR3 region has 18 residues. The DNA for the CDR3 is TGCGCCAGCAGCTTTGGTCCTCGGGACAGGGAGGACAGCTACGAGCAGTACTTC. It translates to CASSFGPRDREDSYEQYF. Variable domain in full (rest from reference TRBV5-1 and TRBJ2-7): KAGVTQTPRYLIKTRGQQVTLSCSPISGHRSVSWYQQTPGQGLQFLFEYFSETQRNKGNFPGRFSGRQFSNSRSEMNVSTLELGDSALYLCASSFGPRDREDSYEQYFGPGTRLTVT.

This clonotype has at least ten counts. The gene calls are TRBV6-2 or TRBV6-3 and TRBJ2-1; 12 bases agree with TRBD2. The J segment lost 7 bases and the V segment lost 0 bases, leaving 7 bases of the junction unmatched. The CDR3 sequence is 17 residues long. Germline-derived CDR1 and CDR2 are MNHEY and SVGEGT. The CDR3 bases are TGTGCCAGCAGTTACTCGAAGACTAGCGGGAGCAGAAATGAGCAGTTCTTC. It encodes CASSYSKTSGSRNEQFF.

This clonotype occurred many times. The rearrangement uses TRBV4-3 and TRBJ2-3, with TRBD2 identical over 12 bases. The junction had 7 bases not matched to a gene; V was cut back by 3 bases and J by 3 bases. Germline loops: CDR1 LGHNA, CDR2 YSLEER. The CDR3 spans 17 residues. CDR3 protein: CASSHETSGRRTDTQYF. Here the CDR3 DNA reads TGCGCCAGCAGCCACGAAACTAGCGGGAGGAGGACAGATACGCAGTATTTT.

At least ten counts were recorded for this clonotype. The rearrangement uses TRBV3-1 and TRBJ1-1, with D perhaps TRBD1 (6 bases). The CDR3 is 14 residues long. Germline CDR1 reads LGHDT; CDR2 reads YNNKEL (reference sequence). V was pared by 1 base and J by 6 bases, with 12 bases between. The DNA for the CDR3 is TGTGCCAGCAGCCAAGGAAGGGGGTGGGCTGAAGCTTTCTTT. This gives the protein CASSQGRGWAEAFF.

This clonotype was observed at least ten times. The chain carries TRBV20-1 and TRBJ1-1; D is unclear. CDR1 is DFQATT, CDR2 SNEGSKA, per germline (reference sequence). The CDR3 consists of 14 residues. Trimming pared 3 bases from V and 1 base from J, leaving 12 bases between. In DNA form, the CDR3 reads TGCAGTGCTAGTGAGGTCAGATGGAACACTGAAGCTTTCTTT. Translating it yields CSASEVRWNTEAFF.

This clonotype was detected many times. This sequence joins TRBV11-2 and TRBJ2-2; 7 bases are shared with TRBD1. The CDR3 has 15 amino acids. In germline, CDR1 is SGHAT, CDR2 FQNNGV. The V gene end was trimmed by 6 bases and the J gene end by 2 bases; junction bases not matched to a gene: 6. This chain's CDR3 is CASRKDRLNTGELFF. The CDR3 coding sequence is TGTGCCAGCAGAAAGGACAGGTTAAACACCGGGGAGCTGTTTTTT.

This clonotype was counted many times. This rearrangement joins TRBV18 to TRBJ2-7; 8 nucleotides align to TRBD1. The germline V gene has CDR1 KGHSH and CDR2 LQKENI. The junction had 12 bases not matched to a gene; V was cut back by 0 bases and J by 5 bases. The CDR3 is made up of 17 amino acids. The CDR3 coding sequence is TGTGCCAGCTCACCACCCAACAGGGGGTTAAGATTCGACGAGCAGTACTTC. Protein: CASSPPNRGLRFDEQYF.

V and J are TRBV29-1 and TRBJ1-3, with D tentatively TRBD1 (5 bases). CDR1 is SQVTM, CDR2 ANQGSEA, per germline. The CDR3 extends over 14 amino acids. Trimming pared 4 bases from V and 0 bases from J, leaving 10 bases between. CDR3 residues: CSVATDSSGNTIYF. The DNA for the CDR3 is TGCAGCGTTGCGACAGACTCCTCTGGAAACACCATATATTTT.

The table lists this clonotype with many counts. The gene calls are TRBV29-1 and TRBJ2-5; 12 bases fit TRBD1. CDR3 size: 14 residues. V shed 6 bases, J shed 5 bases, and the junction held 7 bases outside the gene matches. Germline V lookup: CDR1 SQVTM, CDR2 ANQGSEA. The CDR3 loop is CSVCRDRGHETQYF. CDR3 DNA sequence: TGCAGCGTCTGCAGGGACAGGGGGCATGAGACCCAGTACTTC. The entire variable domain, with the rest obtained from reference TRBV29-1 and TRBJ2-5, is as follows: SAVISQKPSRDICQRGTSLTIQCQVDSQVTMMFWYRQQPGQSLTLIATANQGSEATYESGFVIDKFPISRPNLTFSTLTVSNMSPEDSSIYLCSVCRDRGHETQYFGPGTRLLVL.

The chain couples TRBV20-1 to TRBJ1-2; D perhaps matches TRBD1 (6 bases). CDR1 and CDR2 from the germline V gene are DFQATT and SNEGSKA (reference sequence). CDR3 length: 14 residues. Deletions cut 6 bases from V and 5 bases from J, with 19 bases between. The CDR3 region is CSAPNTGRGYGYTF. CDR3 DNA sequence: TGCAGTGCCCCTAACACCGGGAGGGGGTATGGCTACACCTTC.

This clonotype was counted at least ten times. The chain is built from TRBV12-3 or TRBV12-4 and TRBJ2-1; 10 bases are shared with TRBD1. After removal of 4 bases from V and 6 bases from J, the junction contained 3 bases not matched to a gene. This CDR3 spans 14 amino acids. CDR3 coding DNA: TGTGCCAGCAGTTACCGGACAGGGGGCAATGAGCAGTTCTTC. It codes for CASSYRTGGNEQFF.

A word on this clonotype: This clone may be a read error of a much larger clone one base away. The chain combines TRBV27 with TRBJ2-2, with TRBD1 matching 7 bases. Per germline, CDR1 MNHEY and CDR2 SMNVEV (reference sequence). The CDR3 length is 15 residues. In nucleotides, the CDR3 is TGTGCCGGCAGTTTACAGGGGCCCGACACCGGGGAGCTGTTTTTT. It encodes CAGSLQGPDTGELFF.

At least ten counts were recorded for this clonotype. The V and J genes are TRBV7-2 and TRBJ2-7; no clear D gene. The V gene lost 0 bases and the J gene lost 4 bases, with 7 bases spanning the gap. In germline, CDR1 is SGHTA, CDR2 FQGNSA. The length of the CDR3 is 13 residues. CDR3 protein: CASSLAVEYEQYF. In nucleotides, the CDR3 is TGTGCCAGCAGCTTAGCTGTGGAGTACGAGCAGTACTTC.

This clonotype occurred many times. This chain links TRBV7-9 with TRBJ1-4; no clear D. Germline CDR1 reads SEHNR; CDR2 reads FQNEAQ (reference sequence). The ends were cut back, 4 bases at V and 5 bases at J, with 17 bases in the middle. The CDR3 runs to 16 residues. The CDR3 sequence: CASSSGIGFRNEKLFF. Here the CDR3 DNA reads TGTGCCAGCAGCTCGGGAATCGGGTTTCGGAATGAAAAACTGTTTTTT.

This clonotype appeared a few times. The genes are TRBV19 and TRBJ2-5, with D perhaps given as TRBD1 or TRBD2 (6 bases each). The CDR3 totals 16 residues. The germline V and J ends were trimmed by 6 bases and 2 bases, with 19 bases remaining between them. Germline V gene lookup returns CDR1 LNHDA and CDR2 SQIVND (reference sequence). The CDR3 sequence: CASRRGATGLQETQYF. For the CDR3, the DNA is TGTGCCAGTAGAAGGGGGGCGACAGGCCTACAAGAGACCCAGTACTTC.

This clonotype was seen at least ten times. The chain links TRBV4-1 to TRBJ2-3, with 9 bases lining up with TRBD2. Germline CDR1 MGHRA, CDR2 YSYEKL. The V segment lost 1 base and the J segment 0 bases; nucleotides outside the gene matches: 2. The CDR3 is 16 amino acids. CDR3 amino acids: CASSQGSGGSTDTQYF. The CDR3 DNA sequence: TGCGCCAGCAGCCAAGGTAGCGGGGGAAGCACAGATACGCAGTATTTT.

This clonotype was found many times. This chain uses TRBV20-1 with TRBJ1-2; 8 bases align to TRBD1. V dropped 6 bases and J dropped 4; count of bases not matched to a gene: 7. The CDR3 consists of 13 residues. CDR1 DFQATT and CDR2 SNEGSKA come from the germline V gene (reference sequence). CDR3 region: CSAGDGTGYGYTF. CDR3 DNA sequence: TGCAGTGCAGGAGACGGGACAGGCTATGGCTACACCTTC.

As to this clonotype: Being one base from a much bigger clone, this may be a read error. Without the conserved terminal phenylalanine or tryptophan, this CDR3 likely stems from a read error. CDR3 in DNA: TGTGCCAGCAGTGAAGGTTCGGTCAGGACCTACGAGCAGTACTCC. Encoded protein: CASSEGSVRTYEQYS. This chain uses TRBV6-1 with TRBJ2-7; the D is unclear. The CDR3 is made up of 15 amino acids. Germline V lookup: CDR1 MNHNS, CDR2 SASEGT. V lost 1 base, J lost 2 bases, and 12 bases lay in between.

This clonotype has a count of ten or more. The chain carries TRBV6-4 and TRBJ1-1; maybe TRBD1 (6 bases). Germline V CDR1 and CDR2: MRHNA, SNTAGT. This CDR3 is built from 13 residues. V was shortened by 6 bases and J by 3 bases, with 11 bases between the two germline ends. In nucleotides, the CDR3 is TGTGCCAGCAGAGCACAGGGTTACACTGAAGCTTTCTTT. It is translated as CASRAQGYTEAFF.